The 8 T cell receptor beta chains below were found in one sample sequenced in a study of blood T cell repertoires in COVID-19. Data came from immunoSEQ multiplex PCR; TCRdb stores just in-frame clones and leaves some out. The profile shows about 500,000 clones, about 89% of them singletons. Sequencing input: peripheral blood. Receptors were obtained from a woman in her forties or fifties with COVID-19, enrolled during active disease.

The rearrangement joins TRBV2 to TRBJ1-1; D remains unclear. Germline V gene data show CDR1 as SNHLY and CDR2 as FYNNEI. The length of the CDR3 is 15 residues. V lost 2 bases, J lost 5 bases, and 15 bases lay in between. For the CDR3, the DNA is TGTGCCAGCAGTGAACCGCGCGTATTCATGACTGAAGCTTTCTTT. Translation gives CASSEPRVFMTEAFF.

The rearrangement links TRBV28 to TRBJ2-7; 7 nucleotides line up with TRBD1. The V segment lost 3 bases and the J segment 5 bases; nucleotides outside the gene matches: 13. CDR3 length: 16 residues. Germline V lookup: CDR1 MDHEN, CDR2 SYDVKM. The CDR3 coding sequence is TGTGCCAGCAGTTTCCGGGGACAGAGAGGGCTTAACGAGCAGTACTTC. Translation gives CASSFRGQRGLNEQYF.

CDR3 sequence: CASSEYRSNTEAFF. The CDR3 nucleotides read TGTGCCAGCAGTGAGTACAGGTCTAACACTGAAGCTTTCTTT. The V gene is TRBV2, the J gene TRBJ1-1; a weak D match, TRBD1 (5 bases). The V and J ends lost 3 bases and 2 bases respectively, with 10 bases between them. The germline V gene has CDR1 SNHLY and CDR2 FYNNEI. The CDR3 totals 14 residues.

This chain uses TRBV7-9 with TRBJ2-7; TRBD1 aligns across 10 bases. The V gene's germline CDR1 is SEHNR and CDR2 FQNEAQ (reference sequence). J lost 2 bases, V lost 4 bases, and 5 bases had no gene match. The CDR3 is made up of 15 amino acids. DNA of the CDR3: TGTGCCAGCAGCTCCACGACAGGGGGCGCCTACGAGCAGTACTTC. This encodes CASSSTTGGAYEQYF.

The V call is TRBV5-1, the J call TRBJ1-2, with D tentatively TRBD1 (5 bases). The CDR3 is 14 amino acids. Between the trimmed V and J ends, which lost 2 bases and 6 bases, there was a span of 14 bases. The germline V gene has CDR1 SGHRS and CDR2 YFSETQ. DNA for the CDR3: TGCGCCAGCAGCTTTTCATCAGGGTTAAATGGCTACACCTTC. This codes for CASSFSSGLNGYTF.

The chain links TRBV9 to TRBJ2-7, with 8 positions matching TRBD1. V lost 0 bases to trimming and J lost 5 bases; unmatched junction nucleotides: 7. Germline values: CDR1 SGDLS, CDR2 YYNGEE. The CDR3 covers 15 residues. Here the CDR3 DNA reads TGTGCCAGCAGCGTAGATGGCAGGGGGCCTGACGAGCAGTACTTC. Its protein product is CASSVDGRGPDEQYF.

V usage is TRBV7-2 and J usage is TRBJ2-2, with 10 bases aligning to TRBD1. The CDR3 runs 15 residues. J gave up 4 bases and V 4 bases, and 3 bases lay outside the gene matches. The germline V gene has CDR1 SGHTA and CDR2 FQGNSA. The CDR3 DNA is TGTGCCAGCAGCTCGAGGACAGGGGGCACCGGGGAGCTGTTTTTT. Residues: CASSSRTGGTGELFF.

The chain has TRBV5-1 and TRBJ1-1; 11 nucleotides agree with TRBD1. The CDR3 contains 13 residues. With 4 bases clipped from V and 6 bases from J, the junction kept 2 bases outside the gene matches. The germline gives CDR1 SGHRS, CDR2 YFSETQ. DNA for the CDR3: TGCGCCAGCAGCCAGGGACAGGGGGCTGAAGCTTTCTTT. Translating gives CASSQGQGAEAFF.